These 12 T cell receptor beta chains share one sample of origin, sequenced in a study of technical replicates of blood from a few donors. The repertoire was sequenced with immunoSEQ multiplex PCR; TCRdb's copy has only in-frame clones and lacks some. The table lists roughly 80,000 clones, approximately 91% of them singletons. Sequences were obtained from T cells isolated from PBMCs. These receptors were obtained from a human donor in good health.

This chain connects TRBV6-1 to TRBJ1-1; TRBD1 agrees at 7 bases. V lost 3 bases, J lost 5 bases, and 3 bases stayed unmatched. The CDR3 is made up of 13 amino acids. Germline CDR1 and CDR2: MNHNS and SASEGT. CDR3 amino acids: CASSDRDRTEAFF. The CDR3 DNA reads TGTGCCAGCAGTGATAGGGACAGAACTGAAGCTTTCTTT.

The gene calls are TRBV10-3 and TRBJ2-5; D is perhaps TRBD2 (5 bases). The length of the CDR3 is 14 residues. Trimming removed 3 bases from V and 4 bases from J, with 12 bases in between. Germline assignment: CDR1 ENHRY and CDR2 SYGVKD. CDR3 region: CAISDEGLGETQYF. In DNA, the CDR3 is TGTGCCATCAGTGACGAGGGCCTTGGAGAGACCCAGTACTTC.

CDR3 in DNA: TGTGCCAGCAGTTGGACAGGGCTGCCCAATGAGCAGTTCTTC. Its translation: CASSWTGLPNEQFF. The chain uses TRBV6-4 and TRBJ2-1, with 8 nucleotides matching TRBD1. The CDR3 covers 14 residues. CDR1 and CDR2 (germline): MRHNA, SNTAGT. V shed 5 bases, J shed 6 bases, and the junction held 6 bases outside the gene matches.

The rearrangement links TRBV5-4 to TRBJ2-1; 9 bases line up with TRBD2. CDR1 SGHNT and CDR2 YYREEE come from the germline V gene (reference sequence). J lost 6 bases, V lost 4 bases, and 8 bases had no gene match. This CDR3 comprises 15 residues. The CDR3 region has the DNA TGTGCCAGCAGCCCCGGGACTAGCACCCTCAATGAGCAGTTCTTC. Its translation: CASSPGTSTLNEQFF. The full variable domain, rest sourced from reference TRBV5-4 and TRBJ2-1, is ETGVTQSPTHLIKTRGQQVTLRCSSQSGHNTVSWYQQALGQGPQFIFQYYREEENGRGNFPPRFSGLQFPNYSSELNVNALELDDSALYLCASSPGTSTLNEQFFGPGTRLTVL.

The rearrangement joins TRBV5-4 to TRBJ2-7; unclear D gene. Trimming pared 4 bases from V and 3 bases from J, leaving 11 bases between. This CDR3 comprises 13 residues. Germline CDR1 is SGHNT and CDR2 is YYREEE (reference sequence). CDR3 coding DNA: TGTGCCAGCAGCCCCTCTTTCGGCTACGAGCAGTACTTC. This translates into CASSPSFGYEQYF.

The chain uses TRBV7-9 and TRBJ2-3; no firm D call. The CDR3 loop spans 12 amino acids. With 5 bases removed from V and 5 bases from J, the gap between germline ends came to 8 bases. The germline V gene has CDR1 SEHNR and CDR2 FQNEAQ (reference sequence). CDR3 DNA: TGTGCCAGCAGCCAATCAGGAGATACGCAGTATTTT. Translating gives CASSQSGDTQYF.

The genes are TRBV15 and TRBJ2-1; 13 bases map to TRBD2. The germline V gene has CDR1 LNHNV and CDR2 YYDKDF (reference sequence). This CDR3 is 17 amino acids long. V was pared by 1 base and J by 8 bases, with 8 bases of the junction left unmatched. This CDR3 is CATSRGRTSGSGDEQFF. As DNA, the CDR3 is TGTGCCACCAGCAGAGGCCGGACTAGCGGGAGTGGTGATGAGCAGTTCTTC.

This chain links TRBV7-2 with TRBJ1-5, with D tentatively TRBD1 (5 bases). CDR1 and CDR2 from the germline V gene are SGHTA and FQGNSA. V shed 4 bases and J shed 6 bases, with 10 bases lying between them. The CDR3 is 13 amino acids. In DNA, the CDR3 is TGTGCCAGCAGCTCTGGGGGGGTTCAGCCCCAGCATTTT. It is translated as CASSSGGVQPQHF.

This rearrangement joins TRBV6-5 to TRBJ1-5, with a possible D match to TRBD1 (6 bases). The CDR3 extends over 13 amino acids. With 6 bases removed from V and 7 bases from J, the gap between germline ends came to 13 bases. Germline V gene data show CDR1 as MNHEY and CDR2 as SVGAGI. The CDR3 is CASSRTGHQPQHF. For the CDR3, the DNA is TGTGCCAGCAGCCGAACAGGGCACCAGCCCCAGCATTTT.

The CDR3 DNA sequence: TGTGCCTGGAACGGACAGGGGTTCACTGAAGCTTTCTTT. Its translation is CAWNGQGFTEAFF. This rearrangement joins TRBV30 to TRBJ1-1; 9 bases are shared with TRBD1. CDR1 and CDR2 from the germline V gene are GTSNPN and SVGIG (reference sequence). This CDR3 is built from 13 residues. V was clipped by 4 bases and J by 4 bases; unmatched bases: 4.

CDR3 region: CASSFSAVDTQYF. CDR3 DNA: TGTGCCAGCAGCTTCTCTGCGGTAGATACGCAGTATTTT. The chain recombines TRBV13 with TRBJ2-3; D gene unclear. The germline V gene has CDR1 PRHDT and CDR2 FYEKMQ (reference sequence). V lost 3 bases and J 5 bases, leaving 9 bases between the germline ends. The CDR3 length is 13 residues.

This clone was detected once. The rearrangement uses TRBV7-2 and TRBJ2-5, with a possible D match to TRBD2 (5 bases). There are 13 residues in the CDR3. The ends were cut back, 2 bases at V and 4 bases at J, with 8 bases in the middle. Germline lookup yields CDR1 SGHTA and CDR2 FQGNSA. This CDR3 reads CASSLWESETQYF. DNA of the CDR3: TGTGCCAGCAGCTTATGGGAGTCAGAGACCCAGTACTTC.